Listed below are T cell receptor beta chains from one sample, sequenced in a study of shared clonotypes between healthy human individuals. Assay: immunoSEQ multiplex PCR; the TCRdb copy retains only in-frame clones and omits some. This sample has about 460,000 clones, with 75% to 80% found just once. The sample consisted of PBMCs. The origin of the receptors is a middle-aged woman in good health. Some clones in this sample may be carry-over from other donors' samples. CDR3s include the opening cysteine and the closing phenylalanine or tryptophan. Fields, in order: clone size, D gene, J gene, V gene, CDR3 protein, CDR3 DNA. The D gene is left open where the match is weak. Size values are once, few and many counts, or a class for expanded clones, and some rows have none.

size: few; D: TRBD1; J: TRBJ2-7; V: TRBV28; CDR3: CASSYPATGGSGYEQYF; DNA: TGTGCCAGCAGTTACCCCGCCACAGGGGGTTCCGGCTACGAGCAGTACTTC
size: NA; D: NA; J: TRBJ1-5; V: TRBV27; CDR3: CASSPLGANQPQHF; DNA: TGTGCCAGCAGCCCCCTGGGGGCCAATCAGCCCCAGCATTTT
size: few; D: NA; J: TRBJ1-5; V: TRBV5-1; CDR3: CASSLVPTGYSNQPQHF; DNA: TGCGCCAGCAGCTTGGTCCCCACAGGGTATAGCAATCAGCCCCAGCATTTT
size: once; D: TRBD2; J: TRBJ2-1; V: TRBV4-3; CDR3: CASSQETGGLAVYNEQFF; DNA: TGCGCCAGCAGCCAAGAAACAGGGGGACTAGCGGTATACAATGAGCAGTTCTTC
size: NA; D: NA; J: TRBJ2-7; V: TRBV5-1; CDR3: CASSLGTGVGYEQYF; DNA: TGCGCCAGCAGCTTGGGTACGGGAGTCGGGTACGAGCAGTACTTC
size: many; D: TRBD1; J: TRBJ1-5; V: TRBV19; CDR3: CASSYGQGVQPQHF; DNA: TGTGCCAGTAGTTACGGACAGGGGGTTCAGCCCCAGCATTTT
size: NA; D: TRBD2; J: TRBJ2-7; V: TRBV15; CDR3: CATSRDYPSGIYEQYF; DNA: TGTGCCACCAGCAGAGATTACCCTAGCGGGATCTACGAGCAGTACTTC
size: NA; D: NA; J: TRBJ1-1; V: TRBV19; CDR3: CASKEGNTEAFF; DNA: TGTGCCAGTAAGGAGGGGAACACTGAAGCTTTCTTT
size: NA; D: NA; J: TRBJ2-7; V: TRBV5-4; CDR3: CASSFPGGLSYEQYF; DNA: TGTGCCAGCAGTTTTCCTGGCGGGCTCTCCTACGAGCAGTACTTC
size: NA; D: NA; J: TRBJ1-2; V: TRBV5-1; CDR3: CASSLIGQNYGYTF; DNA: TGCGCCAGCAGCTTGATAGGCCAAAACTATGGCTACACCTTC
size: NA; D: NA; J: TRBJ1-2; V: TRBV11-2; CDR3: CASSLEPVWHYGYTF; DNA: TGTGCCAGCAGCTTAGAGCCAGTTTGGCACTATGGCTACACCTTC
size: NA; D: NA; J: TRBJ1-6; V: TRBV7-2; CDR3: CASSLDGYNSPLHF; DNA: TGTGCCAGCAGCTTGGACGGCTATAATTCACCCCTCCACTTT
size: NA; D: TRBD1; J: TRBJ1-2; V: TRBV18; CDR3: CASSPSRQGYGYTF; DNA: TGTGCCAGCTCACCGTCGAGACAGGGATATGGCTACACCTTC
size: NA; D: NA; J: TRBJ2-1; V: TRBV7-2; CDR3: CASSSDSDLSFYNEQFF; DNA: TGTGCCAGCAGCAGCGACTCGGACCTCTCGTTCTACAATGAGCAGTTCTTC
size: NA; D: NA; J: TRBJ2-3; V: TRBV9; CDR3: CASSVVADPTDTQYF; DNA: TGTGCCAGCAGCGTAGTGGCAGACCCCACAGATACGCAGTATTTT
size: few; D: NA; J: TRBJ1-3; V: TRBV4-2; CDR3: CASSQDEGPGNTIYF; DNA: TGTGCCAGCAGCCAAGATGAGGGTCCAGGAAACACCATATATTTT
size: NA; D: NA; J: TRBJ2-1; V: TRBV9; CDR3: CASSPRSGTYNEQFF; DNA: TGTGCCAGCAGCCCTCGTTCCGGGACCTACAATGAGCAGTTCTTC
size: NA; D: NA; J: TRBJ1-2; V: TRBV27; CDR3: CASSLWGAGGGYTF; DNA: TGTGCCAGCAGTTTATGGGGGGCCGGAGGTGGCTACACCTTC
size: NA; D: NA; J: TRBJ2-5; V: TRBV2; CDR3: CASRWRVNQETQYF; DNA: TGTGCCAGCAGATGGAGGGTCAACCAAGAGACCCAGTACTTC
size: NA; D: TRBD1; J: TRBJ2-5; V: TRBV30; CDR3: CAFSPKGAPGEQYF; DNA: TGTGCCTTCTCCCCAAAGGGGGCGCCCGGTGAGCAGTACTTC
size: NA; D: TRBD2; J: TRBJ2-3; V: TRBV30; CDR3: CAWSSGTSGADTQYF; DNA: TGTGCCTGGTCTTCCGGGACTAGCGGGGCAGATACGCAGTATTTT
size: NA; D: NA; J: TRBJ2-2; V: TRBV11-2; CDR3: CASSPVPGRRTGELFF; DNA: TGTGCCAGCAGCCCGGTCCCGGGACGGCGCACCGGGGAGCTGTTTTTT
size: NA; D: NA; J: TRBJ1-1; V: TRBV5-6; CDR3: CASSLGDTEAFF; DNA: TGTGCCAGCAGCTTAGGGGATACTGAAGCTTTCTTT
size: NA; D: NA; J: TRBJ2-6; V: TRBV28; CDR3: CASSLSPGANVLTF; DNA: TGTGCCAGCAGTTTATCACCTGGGGCCAACGTCCTGACTTTC
size: NA; D: TRBD1; J: TRBJ1-1; V: TRBV11-2; CDR3: CASSLYTGTGGLNTEAFF; DNA: TGTGCCAGCAGCCTATACACTGGGACAGGGGGCTTGAACACTGAAGCTTTCTTT
size: NA; D: TRBD1; J: TRBJ2-1; V: TRBV9; CDR3: CASSPDRGISSYNEQFF; DNA: TGTGCCAGCAGCCCCGACAGGGGGATAAGCTCCTACAATGAGCAGTTCTTC
size: once; D: NA; J: TRBJ1-1; V: TRBV7-9; CDR3: CASSSMQGTEAFF; DNA: TGTGCCAGCAGCTCTATGCAGGGAACTGAAGCTTTCTTT
size: NA; D: TRBD1; J: TRBJ2-7; V: TRBV30; CDR3: CAWGTGRYEQYF; DNA: TGTGCCTGGGGGACAGGGAGGTACGAGCAGTACTTC
size: few; D: NA; J: TRBJ2-5; V: TRBV27; CDR3: CASSLSGETQYF; DNA: TGTGCCAGCAGTTTATCGGGAGAGACCCAGTACTTC
size: many; D: TRBD2; J: TRBJ2-7; V: TRBV7-2; CDR3: CASSSQRLAGVGEQYF; DNA: TGTGCCAGCAGCTCCCAAAGACTAGCGGGAGTAGGTGAGCAGTACTTC
size: NA; D: NA; J: TRBJ2-4; V: TRBV10-2; CDR3: CASSVSLPVNIQYF; DNA: TGCGCCAGCAGTGTCTCCCTTCCGGTAAACATTCAGTACTTC
size: NA; D: TRBD1; J: TRBJ2-7; V: TRBV6-1; CDR3: CASKNVQGPSEQYF; DNA: TGTGCCAGCAAAAACGTACAGGGGCCGTCCGAGCAGTACTTC
size: few; D: NA; J: TRBJ1-2; V: TRBV6-4; CDR3: CASSEGPNNYGYTF; DNA: TGTGCCAGCAGTGAGGGGCCCAATAACTATGGCTACACCTTC
size: NA; D: NA; J: TRBJ2-7; V: TRBV7-9; CDR3: CASSLGDGAYEQYF; DNA: TGTGCCAGCAGCTTAGGGGACGGAGCCTACGAGCAGTACTTC
size: NA; D: NA; J: TRBJ1-3; V: TRBV7-2; CDR3: CASSFSEDDTIYF; DNA: TGTGCCAGCAGCTTTAGCGAGGATGACACCATATATTTT
size: NA; D: NA; J: TRBJ1-2; V: TRBV30; CDR3: CAWGREGAQNYGYTF; DNA: TGTGCCTGGGGGAGGGAAGGGGCGCAGAACTATGGCTACACCTTC
size: NA; D: NA; J: TRBJ1-1; V: TRBV7-2; CDR3: CASSLGHGTEAFF; DNA: TGTGCCAGCAGCTTAGGTCACGGGACTGAAGCTTTCTTT
size: NA; D: NA; J: TRBJ1-5; V: TRBV30; CDR3: CAWSHRRGRTDNQPQHF; DNA: TGTGCCTGGAGTCATCGGAGGGGTAGAACGGACAATCAGCCCCAGCATTTT
size: NA; D: NA; J: TRBJ2-7; V: TRBV2; CDR3: CASRLVSYEQYF; DNA: TGTGCCAGTAGACTAGTTTCCTACGAGCAGTACTTC
size: once; D: NA; J: TRBJ2-3; V: TRBV21-1; CDR3: CASGKVRGRLRTDTQYF; DNA: TGTGCCAGCGGCAAAGTCAGAGGGCGGCTACGCACAGATACGCAGTATTTT
size: NA; D: NA; J: TRBJ2-7; V: TRBV28; CDR3: CASSRGSTVEQYF; DNA: TGTGCCAGCAGCCGAGGGAGTACGGTCGAGCAGTACTTC
size: once; D: TRBD2; J: TRBJ2-7; V: TRBV7-4; CDR3: CASSFGRAPGEQYF; DNA: TGTGCCAGCAGCTTCGGGAGGGCCCCCGGCGAGCAGTACTTC
size: many; D: NA; J: TRBJ2-7; V: TRBV4-3; CDR3: CASSQVAYYEQYF; DNA: TGCGCCAGCAGCCAAGTAGCTTACTACGAGCAGTACTTC
size: NA; D: NA; J: TRBJ1-1; V: TRBV9; CDR3: CASSEGGGTEAFF; DNA: TGTGCCAGCAGCGAAGGGGGGGGCACTGAAGCTTTCTTT
size: NA; D: NA; J: TRBJ1-2; V: TRBV19; CDR3: CASSIDLARRSGYTF; DNA: TGTGCCAGTAGTATAGATTTGGCCAGGAGGAGCGGCTACACCTTC
size: NA; D: TRBD2; J: TRBJ2-2; V: TRBV28; CDR3: CASELAGVTGELFF; DNA: TGTGCCAGCGAACTAGCGGGAGTCACCGGGGAGCTGTTTTTT
size: few; D: NA; J: TRBJ2-7; V: TRBV7-9; CDR3: CASSPFPGTVSYEQYF; DNA: TGTGCCAGCAGCCCATTCCCCGGGACGGTCAGTTACGAGCAGTACTTC
size: NA; D: TRBD2; J: TRBJ2-5; V: TRBV28; CDR3: CASSLGSSGRPQETQYF; DNA: TGTGCCAGCAGTTTGGGATCTAGCGGGAGGCCGCAAGAGACCCAGTACTTC
size: NA; D: NA; J: TRBJ2-5; V: TRBV27; CDR3: CASSPTGLQETQYF; DNA: TGTGCCAGCAGTCCGACAGGCCTTCAAGAGACCCAGTACTTC
size: NA; D: TRBD1; J: TRBJ2-7; V: TRBV7-8; CDR3: CASSPVGGQGLDEQYF; DNA: TGTGCCAGCAGCCCCGTCGGGGGACAGGGATTAGACGAGCAGTACTTC
size: few; D: NA; J: TRBJ1-1; V: TRBV28; CDR3: CASWPRTVNTEAFF; DNA: TGTGCCAGCTGGCCCCGGACGGTGAACACTGAAGCTTTCTTT
size: NA; D: NA; J: TRBJ2-5; V: TRBV2; CDR3: CASSEILAGGETQYF; DNA: TGTGCCAGCAGTGAAATCTTGGCAGGTGGGGAGACCCAGTACTTC